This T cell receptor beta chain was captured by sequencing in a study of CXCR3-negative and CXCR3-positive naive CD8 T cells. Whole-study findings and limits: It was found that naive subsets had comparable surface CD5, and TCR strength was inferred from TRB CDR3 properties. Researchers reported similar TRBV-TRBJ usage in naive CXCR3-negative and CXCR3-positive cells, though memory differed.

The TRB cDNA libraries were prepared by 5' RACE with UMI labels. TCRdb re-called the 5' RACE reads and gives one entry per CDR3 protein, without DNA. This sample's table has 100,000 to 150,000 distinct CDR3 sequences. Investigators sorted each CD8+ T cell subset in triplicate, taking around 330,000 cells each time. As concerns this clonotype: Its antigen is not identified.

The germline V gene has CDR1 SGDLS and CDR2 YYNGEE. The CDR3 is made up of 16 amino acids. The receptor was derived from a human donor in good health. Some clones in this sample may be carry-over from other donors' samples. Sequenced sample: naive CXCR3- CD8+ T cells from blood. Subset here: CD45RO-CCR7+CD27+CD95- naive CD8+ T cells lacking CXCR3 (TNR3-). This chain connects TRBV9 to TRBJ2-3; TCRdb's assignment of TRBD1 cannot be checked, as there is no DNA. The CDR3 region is CASSPTRDSATDTQYF.